This TCR beta chain was observed in a study of T cell responses to AZD1222 COVID-19 vaccine. Study-level background: Combined were second doses at about 4 or about 12 weeks.

Assay used: immunoSEQ multiplex PCR; TCRdb lists only in-frame clones, some missing. This sample has some 110,000 clones, with around 90% found just once. Findings and limits, study-wide: Just a handful of AZD1222 recipients were seropositive at baseline. Spike-wide vaccine-associated CD4 TCRs dominated at 160-218 and 743-854. Possibly, clonal diversity was underestimated; donors were largely white British and included more females.

For this clone: The antigen is not known.

The CDR3 spans 15 residues. CDR1 is SNHLY and CDR2 is FYNNEI in the germline V gene. J lost 6 bases, V lost 3 bases, and 7 bases had no gene match. The chain links TRBV2 to TRBJ1-5; 8 nucleotides align to TRBD1. The sequence came from an adult in good health. This specimen was peripheral blood, taken on day 0 of AZD1222 vaccination. CDR3 bases: TGTGCCAGCAGTGACCTCCAGGGGGCGCCTCAGCCCCAGCATTTT. Translation: CASSDLQGAPQPQHF. Supplemented by reference TRBV2 and TRBJ1-5, the full variable domain reads EPEVTQTPSHQVTQMGQEVILRCVPISNHLYFYWYRQILGQKVEFLVSFYNNEISEKSEIFDDQFSVERPDGSNFTLKIRSTKLEDSAMYFCASSDLQGAPQPQHFGDGTRLSIL.